Given below is one T cell receptor (beta chain) in context. Its antigen is undetermined. CDR3 length: 18 residues. Germline V gene sequence: CDR1 SGHRS, CDR2 YFSETQ. V lost 0 bases to trimming and J lost 0 bases; unmatched junction nucleotides: 7. The protocol was immunoSEQ multiplex PCR, while the TCRdb copy is restricted to in-frame clones and leaves out a portion. The sample consists of 60,000 to 85,000 clones, 70% to 80% of them appearing once. This sample was included in a study of a mutant IDH1 vaccine in newly diagnosed glioma. Study-level information: The earlier regimen, radiotherapy, temozolomide, or both, was most often both.

Overall study results and limits: Of the patients, around 93% had vaccine-induced immune responses. Alterations occurring in top peripheral T cell clonotypes seemed unrelated to pseudoprogression.

The time point was: baseline, week 1 (first vaccination visit). Treatment given: pre-vaccination baseline after standard-of-care therapy. The donor cohort comprised cases of new WHO grade 3 or 4 IDH1-mutant, ATRX-lost astrocytoma. The source was PBMCs, collected from a glioma patient treated with radiotherapy, temozolomide or both. This chain uses TRBV5-1 with TRBJ2-7, with TRBD2 matching 12 bases. The TCR was taken from a man between 50 and 59 years old with glioma. CDR3 DNA sequence: TGCGCCAGCAGCTTGGCCCCTGGACTAGCGGGGAGCTCCTACGAGCAGTACTTC. Amino acid sequence: CASSLAPGLAGSSYEQYF. Filled out from reference TRBV5-1 and TRBJ2-7, the complete variable domain reads KAGVTQTPRYLIKTRGQQVTLSCSPISGHRSVSWYQQTPGQGLQFLFEYFSETQRNKGNFPGRFSGRQFSNSRSEMNVSTLELGDSALYLCASSLAPGLAGSSYEQYFGPGTRLTVT.